This TCR beta chain was sequenced in a study of T cell changes during pregnancy in multiple sclerosis (dated by TCRdb to about 2019). Some background on the complete study: Changes in the T cell repertoire over the course of pregnancy were examined in this study in women with multiple sclerosis.

The method was the immunoSEQ multiplex PCR assay. TCRdb took over this immuneACCESS table, retaining in-frame rearrangements with V and J assigned. Such tables are incomplete; in checked studies, under half of the missing clones stem from an unresolved V gene, and the remainder is unexplained. The sample has around 80,000 clones on record, over 80% of them singletons. About 2.5% of the sample rests with the top ten. CDR1 and CDR2 are drawn from the germline V gene (reference sequence): SGHNT, YYREEE. The CDR3 runs 15 residues from the cysteine to the phenylalanine. Of the read, only the CDR3 DNA is kept; its 45 bases are in frame from base 1. Cut back by 4 bases and 2 bases, the V and J ends lie 16 bases apart. This clone was observed a single time. Its binding antigen is unknown. Per-base qualities were not stored, and no clone one base away is much larger.

The sequence came from a female donor with multiple sclerosis, enrolled in a pregnancy study. Here the chain combines TRBV5-4 and TRBJ2-7; possibly the D gene is TRBD2, per 6 matching bases. The input for sequencing was peripheral blood, taken before pregnancy. The encoded CDR3 is CASSHAGRSTYEQYF. Here is the DNA: TGTGCCAGCAGCCACGCGGGGAGGTCGACCTACGAGCAGTACTTC.